Listed below are T cell receptor beta chains from one sample, sequenced in a study of OX40 agonist ivuxolimab in advanced cancers. Profiled with immunoSEQ multiplex PCR; TCRdb holds only in-frame clones, not every one. Altogether about 89,000 clones are present, 70% to 90% being singletons, with the ten largest covering approximately 0.28%. This specimen was CD4+ or CD8+ T cells sorted from blood, taken in a trial of the OX40 agonist ivuxolimab. Receptors originate from an adult with an advanced solid tumor such as melanoma, head and neck, liver or kidney cancer. Both conserved end residues are part of each CDR3. A D gene is named only where the DNA matches it firmly. Clone sizes are given selectively: once, few, many, or a class where the clone is expanded.

clone_size	j_call	d_call	v_call	cdr3_nt	cdr3_aa
few	TRBJ1-1	.	TRBV28	TGTGCCAGCAGTTTTGGGGGAGGGAACACTGAAGCTTTCTTT	CASSFGGGNTEAFF
.	TRBJ2-2	TRBD2	TRBV29-1	TGCAGCGTTGAAGAGGGCCGAAGACTAGCGGGGAGGACCGGGGAGCTGTTTTTT	CSVEEGRRLAGRTGELFF
.	TRBJ2-1	.	TRBV21-1	TGTGCCAGCAGCAAAGGCTCGGGGAGCTTAGCGGGAGATATTCGGGAGCAGTTCTTC	CASSKGSGSLAGDIREQFF
.	TRBJ2-7	.	TRBV6-1	TGTGCCAGCACCCGCGTGGACACCCCTTTGGGAGAGCAGTACTTC	CASTRVDTPLGEQYF
.	TRBJ1-1	.	TRBV5-5	TGTGCCAGCAGCTCCGGATTGAACACTGAAGCTTTCTTT	CASSSGLNTEAFF
.	TRBJ1-3	TRBD1	TRBV7-2	TGTGCCAGCAGCTTTGGGACAGGGACTGGAAACACCATATATTTT	CASSFGTGTGNTIYF
.	TRBJ2-1	.	TRBV5-1	TGCGCCAGCAGCTTGGGGGTTGAGCAGTTCTTC	CASSLGVEQFF
.	TRBJ2-6	.	TRBV7-2	TGTGCCAGCAGCACAACCGGAGGGGCTGGGGCCAACGTCCTGACTTTC	CASSTTGGAGANVLTF
.	TRBJ2-1	TRBD1	TRBV10-1	TGCGCCAGCAGCACGTGGGACAGGGGGAGTTTTGAGCAGTTCTTC	CASSTWDRGSFEQFF
.	TRBJ2-3	TRBD2	TRBV5-6	TGTGCCAGCAGCATGACTAGCGGGAGAATCACAGATACGCAGTATTTT	CASSMTSGRITDTQYF
.	TRBJ1-1	TRBD1	TRBV6-4	TGTGCCAGCAGGAGGGACAGAATGAACACTGAAGCTTTCTTT	CASRRDRMNTEAFF
.	TRBJ2-3	TRBD2	TRBV5-6	TGTGCCAGCAGCTTGTTTAACCGACTAGCGGGGCATCGGGATACGCAGTATTTT	CASSLFNRLAGHRDTQYF
once	TRBJ2-1	TRBD1	TRBV7-2	TGTGCCAGCAGCTTATCACAGGGGAATGAGCAGTTCTTC	CASSLSQGNEQFF
.	TRBJ1-2	.	TRBV12-5	TGTGCTAGTGGTTTGGGACCCGTTGGCTACACCTTC	CASGLGPVGYTF
.	TRBJ1-1	.	TRBV11-2	TGTGCCAGCAGCCAACCTCAACGTACTGAAGCTTTCTTT	CASSQPQRTEAFF
few	TRBJ1-1	.	TRBV5-4	TGTGCCAGCAGCGGGATTGACACTGAAGCTTTCTTT	CASSGIDTEAFF
.	TRBJ2-3	TRBD1	TRBV27	TGTGCCAGCAGAATGGGACAGGCCACAGATACGCAGTATTTT	CASRMGQATDTQYF
few	TRBJ2-7	.	TRBV2	TGTGCCAGCAGTTCGGGAACAGGGCTATCCTACGAGCAGTACTTC	CASSSGTGLSYEQYF
few	TRBJ2-7	TRBD1	TRBV6-1	TGTGCCAGCAGTGAAGGACCGCCGGGACAGACCTCCTACGAGCAGTACTTC	CASSEGPPGQTSYEQYF
.	TRBJ2-7	TRBD1	TRBV6-6	TGTGCCAGCAGTTCTTTTACAGGGGAAATTGTCCACGAGCAGTACTTC	CASSSFTGEIVHEQYF
few	TRBJ2-7	.	TRBV5-1	TGCGCCAGCAGCTTGGAGTTTCCAGGCCGCTACGAGCAGTACTTC	CASSLEFPGRYEQYF
.	TRBJ1-5	.	TRBV6-1	TGTGCCCTCGGGCCGGGAAATAGCAATCAGCCCCAGCATTTT	CALGPGNSNQPQHF
.	TRBJ1-1	.	TRBV9	TGTGCCAGCAGCGTAGGCGAGAACACTGAAGCTTTCTTT	CASSVGENTEAFF